The rows below give T cell receptor beta chains drawn from one sample of a study of cytomegalovirus exposure and HLA in healthy donors. Profiling relied on immunoSEQ multiplex PCR, and the TCRdb table lists in-frame clones only, not all of them. The sample lists some 150,000 clones, roughly 80% occurring once. The sequenced sample consisted of PBMCs. Every receptor here comes from a man younger than 40 in good health and CMV-seropositive. Both conserved end residues are part of each CDR3. D genes are given only for firm matches. Clone sizes are given selectively: once, few, many, or a class where the clone is expanded.

CDR3aa: CASSPGTVEETQYF; CDR3nt: TGCGCCAGCAGTCCCGGGACAGTCGAAGAGACCCAGTACTTC; v_gene: TRBV5-1; j_gene: TRBJ2-5; d_gene: TRBD1; abundance: few
CDR3aa: CASRTGRILEQYF; CDR3nt: TGTGCCAGTCGGACAGGCCGGATTCTGGAGCAGTACTTC; v_gene: TRBV28; j_gene: TRBJ2-7; d_gene: TRBD1; abundance: -
CDR3aa: CASSGNEAFF; CDR3nt: TGTGCCAGCTCCGGGAATGAAGCTTTCTTT; v_gene: TRBV18; j_gene: TRBJ1-1; d_gene: -; abundance: few
CDR3aa: CASSAGGGMDTQYF; CDR3nt: TGCGCCAGCAGCGCGGGCGGGGGGATGGATACGCAGTATTTT; v_gene: TRBV5-1; j_gene: TRBJ2-3; d_gene: TRBD2; abundance: -
CDR3aa: CASSLGGSGRAAANIQYF; CDR3nt: TGTGCCAGCAGCTTAGGCGGTAGCGGGAGGGCCGCGGCAAACATTCAGTACTTC; v_gene: TRBV11-2; j_gene: TRBJ2-4; d_gene: TRBD2; abundance: few
CDR3aa: CSSSFWGPDTDTQYF; CDR3nt: TGTTCCAGCAGCTTTTGGGGCCCCGACACAGATACGCAGTATTTT; v_gene: TRBV7-9; j_gene: TRBJ2-3; d_gene: -; abundance: -
CDR3aa: CASSLGQTTNEKLFF; CDR3nt: TGTGCCAGCAGCTTGGGGCAGACAACTAATGAAAAACTGTTTTTT; v_gene: TRBV5-4; j_gene: TRBJ1-4; d_gene: -; abundance: -
CDR3aa: CASSQDIAGIQETQYF; CDR3nt: TGTGCCAGCAGCCAAGATATAGCGGGGATCCAAGAGACCCAGTACTTC; v_gene: TRBV14; j_gene: TRBJ2-5; d_gene: TRBD2; abundance: -
CDR3aa: CSVGQAEAFF; CDR3nt: TGCAGCGTGGGACAGGCTGAAGCTTTCTTT; v_gene: TRBV29-1; j_gene: TRBJ1-1; d_gene: TRBD1; abundance: few
CDR3aa: CASSYSQAPYGYTF; CDR3nt: TGTGCCAGCAGTTACTCTCAGGCCCCCTATGGCTACACCTTC; v_gene: TRBV6-5; j_gene: TRBJ1-2; d_gene: -; abundance: -
CDR3aa: CASSIGTGGNQPQHF; CDR3nt: TGTGCCAGTAGTATTGGGACAGGGGGCAATCAGCCCCAGCATTTT; v_gene: TRBV19; j_gene: TRBJ1-5; d_gene: TRBD1; abundance: once
CDR3aa: CASSLSDRGGPRAEQYF; CDR3nt: TGTGCCAGCAGTTTATCCGACAGGGGGGGACCGAGAGCCGAGCAGTACTTC; v_gene: TRBV28; j_gene: TRBJ2-7; d_gene: TRBD1; abundance: -
CDR3aa: CASSMQGVNSNQPQHF; CDR3nt: TGTGCCAGTAGTATGCAGGGCGTTAATAGCAATCAGCCCCAGCATTTT; v_gene: TRBV19; j_gene: TRBJ1-5; d_gene: -; abundance: -
CDR3aa: CSVVSRQGAGEAFF; CDR3nt: TGCAGCGTCGTATCGAGACAGGGGGCTGGTGAAGCTTTCTTT; v_gene: TRBV29-1; j_gene: TRBJ1-1; d_gene: TRBD1; abundance: -
CDR3aa: CASSDGYRERLFF; CDR3nt: TGTGCCAGCAGTGATGGTTACAGGGAACGACTGTTTTTT; v_gene: TRBV6-1; j_gene: TRBJ1-4; d_gene: -; abundance: -
CDR3aa: CASSLSTSSAGELFF; CDR3nt: TGCGCCAGCAGCCTTTCGACTAGCTCTGCCGGGGAGCTGTTTTTT; v_gene: TRBV5-1; j_gene: TRBJ2-2; d_gene: TRBD2; abundance: once
CDR3aa: CAISPATGETEAFF; CDR3nt: TGTGCCATCAGCCCGGCAACAGGGGAAACTGAAGCTTTCTTT; v_gene: TRBV10-3; j_gene: TRBJ1-1; d_gene: TRBD1; abundance: -
CDR3aa: CASRGSGTYNEQFF; CDR3nt: TGTGCCAGCAGGGGGAGCGGGACCTACAATGAGCAGTTCTTC; v_gene: TRBV7-6; j_gene: TRBJ2-1; d_gene: TRBD2; abundance: -
CDR3aa: CASSNQGGTDTQYF; CDR3nt: TGTGCCAGCAGTAACCAGGGTGGGACAGATACGCAGTATTTT; v_gene: TRBV2; j_gene: TRBJ2-3; d_gene: -; abundance: -
CDR3aa: CAIRTSGRSATDTQYF; CDR3nt: TGTGCCATACGTACTAGCGGGAGGTCCGCCACAGATACGCAGTATTTT; v_gene: TRBV10-3; j_gene: TRBJ2-3; d_gene: TRBD2; abundance: -
CDR3aa: CASSGGLAGGSYEQYF; CDR3nt: TGCGCCAGCAGCGGTGGACTAGCGGGAGGATCCTACGAGCAGTACTTC; v_gene: TRBV5-1; j_gene: TRBJ2-7; d_gene: TRBD2; abundance: -
CDR3aa: CASSLESGQNYEQYF; CDR3nt: TGTGCCAGCAGCTTAGAATCCGGACAGAACTACGAGCAGTACTTC; v_gene: TRBV11-2; j_gene: TRBJ2-7; d_gene: -; abundance: once
CDR3aa: CASSQEVGAGGRQPQHF; CDR3nt: TGCGCCAGCAGCCAAGAGGTGGGGGCCGGCGGTAGACAGCCCCAGCATTTT; v_gene: TRBV4-1; j_gene: TRBJ1-5; d_gene: -; abundance: once
CDR3aa: CASSVEGAALNEQFF; CDR3nt: TGTGCCAGCAGCGTAGAGGGGGCAGCCCTCAATGAGCAGTTCTTC; v_gene: TRBV9; j_gene: TRBJ2-1; d_gene: TRBD1; abundance: -
CDR3aa: CSVDTGLITDTQYF; CDR3nt: TGCAGCGTTGACACAGGGCTAATCACAGATACGCAGTATTTT; v_gene: TRBV29-1; j_gene: TRBJ2-3; d_gene: -; abundance: few
CDR3aa: CASSFSRGRVGTEAFF; CDR3nt: TGTGCCAGCAGTTTTTCTAGGGGGAGGGTGGGGACTGAAGCTTTCTTT; v_gene: TRBV27; j_gene: TRBJ1-1; d_gene: -; abundance: -
CDR3aa: CASSLAPDQQFF; CDR3nt: TGTGCCAGCAGTTTAGCCCCAGATCAGCAGTTCTTC; v_gene: TRBV27; j_gene: TRBJ2-1; d_gene: -; abundance: -
CDR3aa: CAWDRQGDTEAFF; CDR3nt: TGTGCCTGGGATCGACAGGGGGACACTGAAGCTTTCTTT; v_gene: TRBV30; j_gene: TRBJ1-1; d_gene: TRBD1; abundance: -
CDR3aa: CASSIGTGVNTGELFF; CDR3nt: TGTGCCAGCAGTATTGGGACAGGGGTTAACACCGGGGAGCTGTTTTTT; v_gene: TRBV27; j_gene: TRBJ2-2; d_gene: TRBD1; abundance: few
CDR3aa: CASSAQGGLGTGELFF; CDR3nt: TGTGCCAGCAGCGCCCAAGGGGGCTTGGGCACCGGGGAGCTGTTTTTT; v_gene: TRBV6-4; j_gene: TRBJ2-2; d_gene: TRBD1; abundance: -
CDR3aa: CASSLRREYAYNEQFF; CDR3nt: TGTGCCAGCAGCTTGAGGCGGGAGTACGCCTACAATGAGCAGTTCTTC; v_gene: TRBV5-6; j_gene: TRBJ2-1; d_gene: TRBD2; abundance: -
CDR3aa: CASSEWANQPQHF; CDR3nt: TGTGCCAGCAGTGAATGGGCCAATCAGCCCCAGCATTTT; v_gene: TRBV25-1; j_gene: TRBJ1-5; d_gene: -; abundance: -
CDR3aa: CATSNRLTGQPQHF; CDR3nt: TGTGCCACCAGCAACCGCCTGACAGGTCAGCCCCAGCATTTT; v_gene: TRBV15; j_gene: TRBJ1-5; d_gene: -; abundance: few
CDR3aa: CATRGAEYEQYF; CDR3nt: TGTGCAACCCGGGGGGCTGAGTACGAGCAGTACTTC; v_gene: TRBV7-2; j_gene: TRBJ2-7; d_gene: -; abundance: -
CDR3aa: CSSSLRGYEQYF; CDR3nt: TGTTCCAGCAGCTTACGGGGCTACGAGCAGTACTTC; v_gene: TRBV7-9; j_gene: TRBJ2-7; d_gene: -; abundance: once
CDR3aa: CASSPGTSPTYEQYF; CDR3nt: TGTGCCAGCAGTCCCGGGACTAGCCCTACCTACGAGCAGTACTTC; v_gene: TRBV27; j_gene: TRBJ2-7; d_gene: TRBD2; abundance: few
CDR3aa: CASSVSGQGINEQFF; CDR3nt: TGTGCCAGCAGCGTATCGGGACAGGGAATCAATGAGCAGTTCTTC; v_gene: TRBV9; j_gene: TRBJ2-1; d_gene: TRBD1; abundance: -
CDR3aa: CASSGGSGNTIYF; CDR3nt: TGCGCCAGCAGCGGGGGCTCTGGAAACACCATATATTTT; v_gene: TRBV10-1; j_gene: TRBJ1-3; d_gene: -; abundance: -
CDR3aa: CASSPFFNGRGDTQYF; CDR3nt: TGTGCCAGCAGCCCCTTTTTTAACGGGAGGGGAGATACGCAGTATTTT; v_gene: TRBV5-4; j_gene: TRBJ2-3; d_gene: TRBD2; abundance: -
CDR3aa: CASSQTGWGEDTEAFF; CDR3nt: TGCGCCAGCAGCCAGACTGGGTGGGGGGAAGACACTGAAGCTTTCTTT; v_gene: TRBV5-1; j_gene: TRBJ1-1; d_gene: -; abundance: once
CDR3aa: CASSLLGLAGAQETQYF; CDR3nt: TGTGCCAGCAGTTTATTGGGACTAGCGGGAGCCCAAGAGACCCAGTACTTC; v_gene: TRBV27; j_gene: TRBJ2-5; d_gene: TRBD2; abundance: -
CDR3aa: CASSPPGQVRGYTF; CDR3nt: TGTGCCAGCAGTCCTCCGGGACAGGTGCGCGGCTACACCTTC; v_gene: TRBV27; j_gene: TRBJ1-2; d_gene: TRBD1; abundance: -